This TCR beta chain was documented in a study of Graves' ophthalmopathy and Graves' hyperthyroidism. Study-level results: The model reached 65% to 71% sensitivity and roughly 72% specificity for predicting ophthalmopathy progression. Most thyroid-expanded clonotypes exceeding 0.001 frequency were also found in blood.

RNA transcripts provided the template for amplifying TCR beta CDR3 regions. Following a first-round RT-PCR that used HTBI primers, a second-round multiplex PCR was carried out. TCRdb used MiXCR to reprocess the multiplex PCR reads, holding one entry per CDR3 protein. The table includes around 1.1 million distinct CDR3 sequences, about 40% detected once. This clonotype was counted at least ten times. What it binds is not known. Uncontrolled infections, other autoimmune diseases, pregnancy or lactation barred patients from enrollment. The CDR3 loop spans 14 amino acids. The V gene's germline CDR1 is SGHRS and CDR2 YFSETQ. Trimming took 2 bases from V and 0 from J, leaving 9 bases between them.

The chain joins TRBV5-1 to TRBJ2-7; TRBD1 might be the D (5 bases). Material: peripheral blood or thyroid tissue (not recorded which). The source is an adult man with Graves' hyperthyroidism. The chain's CDR3 is CASSFGADSYEQYF. The DNA of the CDR3 is TGCGCCAGCAGCTTTGGGGCGGACTCCTACGAGCAGTACTTC. Full variable domain (remainder filled in from reference TRBV5-1 and TRBJ2-7): KAGVTQTPRYLIKTRGQQVTLSCSPISGHRSVSWYQQTPGQGLQFLFEYFSETQRNKGNFPGRFSGRQFSNSRSEMNVSTLELGDSALYLCASSFGADSYEQYFGPGTRLTVT.